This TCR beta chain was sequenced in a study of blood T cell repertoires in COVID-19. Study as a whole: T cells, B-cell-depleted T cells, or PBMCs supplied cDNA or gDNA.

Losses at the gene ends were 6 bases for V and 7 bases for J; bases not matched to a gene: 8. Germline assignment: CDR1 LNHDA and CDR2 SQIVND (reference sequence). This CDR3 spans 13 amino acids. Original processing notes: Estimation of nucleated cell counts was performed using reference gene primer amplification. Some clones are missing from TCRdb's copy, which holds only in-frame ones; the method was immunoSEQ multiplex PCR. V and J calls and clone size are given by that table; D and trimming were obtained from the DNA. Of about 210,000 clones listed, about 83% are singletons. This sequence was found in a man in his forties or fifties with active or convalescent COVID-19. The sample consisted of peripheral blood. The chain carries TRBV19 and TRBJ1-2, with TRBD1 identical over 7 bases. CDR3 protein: CASRPDRATGYTF. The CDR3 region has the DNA TGTGCCAGTAGGCCTGACAGGGCGACTGGCTACACCTTC.